What follows is one TCR beta chain and its context. As yet, its antigen is unknown. TCR beta libraries used 2 to 2.5 micrograms of genomic DNA from cryopreserved PBMCs. The sample is drawn from a study of cytotoxic CD8 clonotypes in ibrutinib-treated CLL. Overall study context: Productive templates averaged around 260,000 per sample, and productive rearrangements around 97,000. Regarding the study as a whole: A difference in sampling times existed between sustained-remission and progressing patients. The study found clonality rose at ibrutinib response, then fell toward baseline at progression.

Germline values: CDR1 MGHRA, CDR2 YSYEKL. This CDR3 spans 16 amino acids. J gave up 6 bases and V 0 bases, and 8 bases lay outside the gene matches. Method: immunoSEQ multiplex PCR; TCRdb's copy keeps in-frame clones and lacks some. Counted here are fewer than 70,000 clones, around 68% occurring once; the ten biggest clones make up around two fifths. This sample comprised PBMCs, obtained after 12 months of ibrutinib treatment. The source of this sequence is a human donor with chronic lymphocytic leukemia. The chain employs TRBV4-1 and TRBJ2-7; 10 positions agree with TRBD1. For the CDR3, the DNA is TGCGCCAGCAGCCAAGATAGACAGGGGGCCTTATCCGAGCAGTACTTC. The encoded protein is CASSQDRQGALSEQYF.